The present T cell receptor (beta chain) was sequenced within a study of T cells after yellow fever vaccination. Notes on the study in general: In FACS-sorted repertoires, abundant clonotypes from the bulk population could appear as contaminants. Weaker, the secondary response had a peak occurring faster, on day 5 versus 15. It was a small share of clonotypes that appeared in both CD4 and CD8 compartments.

Per the germline V gene, CDR1 is KGHSH and CDR2 is LQKENI. The V end lost 3 bases, the J end lost 3 bases, and 15 bases lay between the germline ends. The CDR3 has 15 amino acids. This clonotype was recorded many times. Its antigen remains unidentified. A 5'RACE template-switching step, the method used to make TCR cDNA, added a universal primer site and UMIs. TCRdb itself ran the 5' RACE reads through MiXCR, one entry per CDR3 protein. This table holds about 250,000 distinct CDR3 sequences, 3.6% found once. Specimen: PBMCs, collected 15 days after the yellow fever booster vaccination. The source is a man aged 18 to 30 who received the YFV17D yellow fever vaccine. This sequence joins TRBV18 and TRBJ2-7; the D call may be TRBD1 or TRBD2 (5 bases each). CDR3 in amino acids: CASSPGSGRVYEQYV. CDR3 nucleotides: TGTGCCAGCTCACCGGGCTCAGGGAGAGTCTACGAGCAGTACGTC.